The 16 T cell receptor beta chains reported below all come from one sample, sequenced in a study of cytomegalovirus exposure and HLA in healthy donors. 60 Vbeta and 13 Jbeta primers were used in PCR. The assay was immunoSEQ multiplex PCR, and TCRdb's table has in-frame clones only and misses some. Here the sample spans 95,000 to 150,000 clones, about 80% being singletons. Sequencing used PBMCs. All receptors derive from a woman aged 50 to 65 in good health and CMV-seropositive.

V and J are TRBV13 and TRBJ2-3; D not resolved. There are 14 residues in the CDR3. V lost 4 bases and J 2 bases, leaving 10 bases between the germline ends. Germline V gene lookup returns CDR1 PRHDT and CDR2 FYEKMQ (reference sequence). For the CDR3, the DNA is TGTGCCAGCAGCTCCTTGACATCCACAGATACGCAGTATTTT. Translating it yields CASSSLTSTDTQYF. The full variable domain, in which reference TRBV13 and TRBJ2-3 provide the parts outside the CDR3, is AAGVIQSPRHLIKEKRETATLKCYPIPRHDTVYWYQQGPGQDPQFLISFYEKMQSDKGSIPDRFSAQQFSDYHSELNMSSLELGDSALYFCASSSLTSTDTQYFGPGTRLTVL.

The chain recombines TRBV7-3 with TRBJ2-3; D ambiguous. Germline lookup yields CDR1 SGHTA and CDR2 FQGTGA. Deletions cut 2 bases from V and 4 bases from J, with 10 bases between. The CDR3 runs to 14 residues. The CDR3 sequence is CASSLGVGSDTQYF. The CDR3, as DNA: TGTGCCAGCAGCTTAGGTGTCGGGTCAGATACGCAGTATTTT.

The chain is built from TRBV4-2 and TRBJ2-7; possible D gene TRBD2, 5 bases. The CDR3 covers 16 residues. Between the trimmed V and J ends, which lost 0 bases and 5 bases, there was a span of 17 bases. Per the germline V gene, CDR1 is LGHNA and CDR2 is YNFKEQ. The CDR3 here is CASSQEEVRGVHEQYF. The CDR3 coding sequence is TGTGCCAGCAGCCAAGAGGAGGTTAGAGGTGTCCACGAGCAGTACTTC.

The chain couples TRBV4-3 to TRBJ2-7; tentative D call: TRBD2 (5 bases). Germline values: CDR1 LGHNA, CDR2 YSLEER. Trimming stripped 1 base from V and 3 bases from J, with 16 bases between. This CDR3 comprises 16 residues. CDR3 amino acids: CASSQVRGLGYYEQYF. Here the CDR3 DNA reads TGCGCCAGCAGCCAAGTTAGAGGGCTAGGGTACTACGAGCAGTACTTC.

This clone was counted between two and nine times. V and J are TRBV30 and TRBJ2-1; 8 nucleotides agree with TRBD2. Germline values: CDR1 GTSNPN, CDR2 SVGIG (reference sequence). The junction had 9 bases not matched to a gene; V was cut back by 2 bases and J by 3 bases. This CDR3 is 16 amino acids long. CDR3 sequence (DNA): TGTGCCTGGAGTCGGCCCCTGGGACTAGTCTACAATGAGCAGTTCTTC. Amino acids: CAWSRPLGLVYNEQFF.

The rearrangement links TRBV7-2 to TRBJ2-1; 14 nucleotides agree with TRBD2. Germline CDR1 is SGHTA and CDR2 is FQGNSA. CDR3 size: 16 residues. V was clipped by 0 bases and J by 16 bases; unmatched bases: 11. CDR3 protein: CASSLARLAGGTLLFF. DNA of the CDR3: TGTGCCAGCAGCTTAGCCAGACTAGCGGGGGGGACTCTGTTATTCTTC.

The rearrangement uses TRBV18 and TRBJ1-2; D remains unclear. The CDR3 runs 17 residues. V lost 2 bases to trimming and J lost 4 bases, with 20 bases between them. Germline loops: CDR1 KGHSH, CDR2 LQKENI. The CDR3 nucleotides read TGTGCCAGCTCACCAGGAGGACGGGCCCACGCCTCCTATGGCTACACCTTC. Translation gives CASSPGGRAHASYGYTF.

With regard to this clone: This CDR3 is also generated by other DNA sequences in the sample. The chain links TRBV30 to TRBJ2-3; TRBD1 matches at 7 bases. The CDR3 covers 14 residues. Germline V gene data show CDR1 as GTSNPN and CDR2 as SVGIG (reference sequence). After removal of 2 bases from V and 3 bases from J, the junction contained 5 bases not matched to a gene. The DNA for the CDR3 is TGTGCCTGGAGTCGACAGGGCTTGACAGATACGCAGTATTTT. Translating gives CAWSRQGLTDTQYF.

The rearrangement uses TRBV10-3 and TRBJ2-1; TRBD2 is a possible D gene (7 bases). The CDR3 is 14 amino acids. Germline V lookup: CDR1 ENHRY, CDR2 SYGVKD. Between the trimmed V and J ends, which lost 4 bases and 7 bases, there was a span of 14 bases. CDR3 nucleotides: TGTGCCATCAGTGTTAACGGGGGGCCGAATGAGCAGTTCTTC. It encodes CAISVNGGPNEQFF.

This clone was seen only a few times. The chain combines TRBV11-2 with TRBJ1-1; D gene ambiguous. Deletions cut 3 bases from V and 3 bases from J, with 11 bases between. The germline gives CDR1 SGHAT, CDR2 FQNNGV. The CDR3 covers 14 residues. CDR3 loop: CASSFLRSHTEAFF. The CDR3 DNA follows: TGTGCCAGCAGCTTTCTGCGGTCGCACACTGAAGCTTTCTTT.

V and J are TRBV5-1 and TRBJ2-5, with 12 bases identical to TRBD2. The end of the DNA is better explained by TRBJ2-7, so the J call may be wrong. Per the germline V gene, CDR1 is SGHRS and CDR2 is YFSETQ. The CDR3 consists of 16 residues. The CDR3, as DNA: TGCGCCAGCAGCCCCGGGACTAGCGGGCCGTCCTACGAGCAGTACTTC. Its translation is CASSPGTSGPSYEQYF.

The chain joins TRBV21-1 to TRBJ1-1. TRBV21-1 is annotated as a pseudogene. This CDR3 comprises 15 residues. The CDR3 nucleotides are TGTGCCAGCAGCAATAACACGGCCTGGAGCACTGAAGCTTTCTTT. Residues: CASSNNTAWSTEAFF.

The V gene is TRBV11-3, the J gene TRBJ2-7; 7 bases match TRBD1. Per germline, CDR1 SGHNT and CDR2 YENEEA. The CDR3 runs 12 residues. V lost 8 bases and J lost 3; bases outside the gene matches: 4. The CDR3 loop is CASWDRFYEQYF. The CDR3 nucleotides read TGTGCCAGCTGGGACAGATTCTACGAGCAGTACTTC.

The V gene is TRBV7-2, the J gene TRBJ2-7, with 9 positions matching TRBD2. Losses at the gene ends were 5 bases for V and 2 bases for J; bases not matched to a gene: 7. This CDR3 has 15 residues. Germline lookup yields CDR1 SGHTA and CDR2 FQGNSA. This CDR3 is CASSPVLAGPYEQYF. The CDR3, as DNA: TGTGCCAGCAGCCCCGTGCTAGCGGGGCCCTACGAGCAGTACTTC.

The chain recombines TRBV18 with TRBJ2-1; 8 bases map to TRBD1. V shed 2 bases, J shed 6 bases, and the junction held 3 bases outside the gene matches. This CDR3 has 14 amino acids. Germline-derived CDR1 and CDR2 are KGHSH and LQKENI. The CDR3 is CASSPGQGGNEQFF. Written as DNA, the CDR3 is TGTGCCAGCTCACCAGGACAGGGCGGCAATGAGCAGTTCTTC.

The chain has TRBV30 and TRBJ1-2, with D maybe TRBD1 (5 bases). This CDR3 has 12 amino acids. The germline V and J ends were trimmed by 7 bases and 8 bases, with 17 bases remaining between them. The V gene's germline CDR1 is GTSNPN and CDR2 SVGIG (reference sequence). The CDR3 nucleotides are TGTGCCTTACGGCCCGGGGGGGAGGGCTACACCTTC. This gives the protein CALRPGGEGYTF. The variable domain in full, completed from reference TRBV30 and TRBJ1-2, reads SQTIHQWPATLVQPVGSPLSLECTVEGTSNPNLYWYRQAAGRGLQLLFYSVGIGQISSEVPQNLSASRPQDRQFILSSKKLLLSDSGFYLCALRPGGEGYTFGSGTRLTVV.